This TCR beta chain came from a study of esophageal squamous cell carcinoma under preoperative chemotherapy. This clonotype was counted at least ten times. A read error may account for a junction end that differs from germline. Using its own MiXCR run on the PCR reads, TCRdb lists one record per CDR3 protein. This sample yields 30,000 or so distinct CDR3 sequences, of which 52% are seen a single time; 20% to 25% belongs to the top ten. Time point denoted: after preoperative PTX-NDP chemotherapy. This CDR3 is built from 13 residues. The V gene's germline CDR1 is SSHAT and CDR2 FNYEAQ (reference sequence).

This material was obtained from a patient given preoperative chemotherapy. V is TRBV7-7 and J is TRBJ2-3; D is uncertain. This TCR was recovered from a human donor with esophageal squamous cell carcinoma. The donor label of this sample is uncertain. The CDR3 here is CASSLEVRDTQYF. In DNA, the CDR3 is TGTGCTAGCAGCTTAGAGGTCAGGGATACGCAGTATTTT.